This T cell receptor (beta chain) was observed in a study of cytomegalovirus exposure and HLA in healthy donors (dated by TCRdb to 2016 to 2017). For context, the study as a whole: According to an earlier analysis of several hundred of the donors, some 180 million T cells yielded 117 million unique TCR beta sequences and about 280 Gb of sequence data. Roughly five DR-DQ haplotypes were handled as single units for association and clustering, since linkage in the cohort was strong. The study aimed to test whether signatures of past pathogen exposure could be identified by cataloging public T cell receptors. In the later analysis, no new phenotypic data were used to find candidate immune exposures; instead, reliance was placed on TCR beta sequences and their occurrence across donors. Donor age, sex, ethnicity and CMV serostatus were compiled alongside the repertoire data. In an earlier analysis of roughly 580 of the donors, high-throughput TCR beta sequencing was used to judge whether each TCR beta V gene segment behaved as functional or pseudogenic. A later genetic analysis took genome-wide SNP genotypes for about three fifths of the 666 donors and used that subset as a discovery cohort. Both class I and class II loci were covered by HLA typing, at four-digit resolution. On average, around 240,000 unique TCR beta nucleotide sequences were sequenced per donor among a few hundred genotyped donors of the cohort, with roughly 18% of those sequences being non-productive. The study used immunosequencing to profile the T cell repertoires of several hundred subjects and linked those repertoires to cytomegalovirus serostatus. Approximately 310 gigabases of sequencing data and approximately 84 million unique TCR sequences were included in an early release covering roughly 600 HLA-typed donors. The number of donors typed differed by locus, with roughly 629-640 for A, B, C, DRB1 and DQB1, around 500 for DQA1, approximately 580 for DPA1, and some 450 for DPB1. In a later analysis, previously published TCR beta repertoires from several hundred donors were re-analyzed and high-resolution HLA genotyping was added so that TCR occurrence patterns could be studied. In addition to the first cohort of roughly 700 subjects, a separate validation cohort of under 150 different subjects was used. High-throughput TCR immunosequencing, statistical association of individual TCRs with disease status, and machine learning were combined to predict cytomegalovirus infection status. All discovery cohort repertoires had been generated using a single sequencing platform. Among the roughly 430 genotyped donors, around 81% belonged to the genetic ancestry cluster associated with self-reported Caucasian donors. The paper's findings and limits, for the study overall: This cohort had only TCR beta chains sequenced, and the lack of alpha or paired-chain data limited which features could be detected. The classifier was reported to diagnose cytomegalovirus status with high specificity and sensitivity in both the original cohort and the validation cohort. The earlier analysis of 587 of the donors excluded 15 to 20 rarely observed V segments, including chromosome 9 orphons, because counts were too low. Assigning TCR associations to individual alleles was difficult when HLA alleles, especially DR and DQ, strongly co-occurred. In an earlier analysis of more than 500 of the donors, most TCR beta V segments appeared in productive rearrangements about 87% or about 30% of the time, broadly matching IMGT annotations. In vitro tests confirmed that three of the cytomegalovirus-associated TCR beta chains recognize cytomegalovirus antigens. A further reported finding was that TCR beta sequences accurately predicted the HLA-A and HLA-B alleles for most subjects in the first cohort. Because HLA typing was unavailable for some donors at each locus, only the typed subset was used in association tests. Linkage disequilibrium might explain the correlated functional status among segregating V segments, but an unknown experimental factor could not be excluded. At a false discovery rate of 0.05, a later analysis linked 15,000 to 20,000 TCR beta sequences to specific HLA alleles. The authors suggested that the approach could potentially be generalized to other disease states and immunological phenotypes. According to a later analysis, most CMV-associated TCR beta chains appeared to be HLA-restricted, and the HLA associations seemed to be driven largely by CMV exposure. In a later genetic analysis, fewer N-insertions in productive TCRs were reported among donors in an Asian-associated ancestry cluster than the roughly 670-donor mean. In a later analysis, HLA-associated TCR beta chains showed more clonal expansion and lower generation probabilities than non-associated chains that were equally common. Presence/absence analyses assumed roughly uniform sequencing depth across donors, an assumption that may not hold. A cluster of highly shared sequence variants was judged likely to be a technical artifact of the sequencing pipeline. In a later analysis, the rate of TCR association differed among HLA loci, with DRB1 alleles having the most associated TCRs and HLA-C alleles having the fewest. The study gave a list of about 170 TCR beta chains associated with cytomegalovirus. A later analysis reported that several top co-occurrence clusters appeared linked to parvovirus B19, influenza, CMV and Epstein-Barr virus. Most TCR sequences were observed very rarely across donors, whereas some public TCRs were present in many individuals. A later genetic analysis associated a missense DCLRE1C variant with V-gene and J-gene trimming of TCR beta chains, and an independent cohort replicated the association. CMV serostatus was the only immune exposure information available for the cohort. Some IMGT-functional V segments, including TRBV6-2 and TRBV6-3, could not be distinguished by the 87-base-pair reads and were therefore excluded.

In the case of this clone: It lacks a known antigen. Base qualities are not recorded, but no much larger clone differs from it by a single base.

The cohort comprised 710 or so healthy bone marrow donors. Cohort members were all nominally healthy when sampled, although unrecorded immune exposures were likely present. The donor tested CMV seronegative, placing the donor among the 350 or so seronegative members of the cohort. A peripheral blood sample was provided by each donor, and peripheral blood mononuclear cells were used for TCR beta sequencing. The Qiagen DNeasy Blood Extraction Kit was used to extract genomic DNA from the blood cell samples. Preparation of the library involved the immunoSEQ multiplex PCR assay. For the multiplex PCR, a mixture combining 60 forward primers for TCR Vbeta segments and 13 reverse primers for TCR Jbeta segments was used. A multiplex PCR assay on genomic DNA amplified the CDR3 region of rearranged TCR beta genes. The Illumina HiSeq System was used to sequence the amplified TCR beta libraries as 87-base-pair reads. Per the authors' processing: A later analysis counted tens of millions of unique TCR beta chains across the 500 to 850 repertoires, and roughly 9.9 million of these chains were shared by at least two donors. A nearest-neighbor algorithm error-corrected the raw reads and collapsed the reads into unique sequences, merging closely related sequences to remove PCR and sequencing errors. V, D and J gene segments were assigned by aligning CDR3 sequences to IMGT reference sequences. For a sequence to be retained, at least a six-nucleotide match to both a V gene segment and a J gene segment was required. A rearrangement was called productive if the CDR3 had no stop codons and remained in frame with V and J, and every other rearrangement was called non-productive. Following IMGT convention, CDR3 was defined as the stretch from the second conserved V-encoded cysteine up to the conserved J-encoded phenylalanine. Sequences without an unambiguous match to a single V gene segment were excluded from the earlier analysis of about 600 of the donors. An earlier analysis of a few hundred of the donors called V segments functional above 56.7% productive rearrangements and segregating when the between-donor standard deviation exceeded 5%. A statistical classification framework was built to diagnose cytomegalovirus status from the catalog of TCR beta chain sequences. A later analysis assigned V and J genes by comparing TCR nucleotide sequences with IMGT/GENE-DB human TR gene sequences. In a later analysis, CDR3 sequences and most-parsimonious VDJ recombination scenarios were assigned using the TCRdist pipeline. In a later analysis, every TCR beta chain was defined by the combination of its CDR3 amino acid sequence and its V-gene family, and reads without a unique V-gene family were dropped. As a way to deal with suspected cross-contamination and a sequencing artifact, a later analysis dropped 450 to 600 nucleotide sequences that were highly shared and had low generation probability. In a later analysis, a clonal expansion index was calculated for each public chain from normalized within-repertoire ranks of inferred template counts. In a later analysis, generation probabilities were computed using a VDJ recombination model fitted to out-of-frame rearrangements, and the results were checked against IGoR. In a later analysis, hypergeometric tests were used to score TCR-TCR, TCR-HLA and TCR-CMV co-occurrence, with a repertoire-size bias correction applied to TCR pairs. To estimate false discovery rates, a later analysis permuted the HLA or CMV assignments 20 times. A later analysis grouped co-occurring TCRs with DBSCAN, adding TCRdist sequence similarity when clustering within HLA-allele-positive subsets. Co-occurrence clustering excluded repertoires with fewer than 30,000 or more than 120,000 public chains, plus five with anomalous nucleotide sharing. The source is immuneACCESS, and TCRdb retained only in-frame sequences with V and J called. Part of the clones is not carried over; for the studies checked, unresolved V genes explain less than half of this, and the remainder is unexplained. V and J calls and clone size are copied from that table; D and trimming were computed from the DNA. Here the sample has 130,000 to 150,000 clones; more than 70% occur a single time. Approximately 5% of the sample goes to the ten largest clones.

The trim is 2 bases for V and 3 bases for J, with a gap of 11 bases between the germline ends. CDR1 and CDR2 (SGHAT, FQNNGV) derive from the germline V gene. Its CDR3 holds 14 amino acids, cysteine through phenylalanine. Of all the DNA, just the CDR3 is kept, 42 bases in frame from base 1. The chain was built from TRBV11-2 and TRBJ2-7; matching of 6 bases hints at TRBD2 as the D gene. Sequences were obtained from PBMCs. This TCR was recovered from a woman between 50 and 59 years old in good health and CMV-seronegative. CDR3 sequence: CASSLPGLFYEQYF. The DNA reads TGTGCCAGCAGCTTACCGGGACTTTTCTACGAGCAGTACTTC.